A single sample gave rise to the 7 T cell receptor beta chains below, sequenced in a study of cytotoxic CD8 clonotypes in ibrutinib-treated CLL. Assay: immunoSEQ multiplex PCR; the TCRdb copy retains only in-frame clones and omits some. This table has roughly 190,000 clones, over 60% appearing once. Sequences were derived from PBMCs, sampled after 24 months of ibrutinib treatment. These receptors were obtained from a human donor with chronic lymphocytic leukemia.

The rearrangement uses TRBV5-8 and TRBJ1-5, with D unresolved. Germline loops: CDR1 SGHTS, CDR2 YDEGEE. The CDR3 contains 16 residues. The germline V and J ends were trimmed by 1 base and 0 bases, with 11 bases remaining between them. DNA of the CDR3: TGTGCCAGCAGCTTGAGGTCGGGGTCTAGCAATCAGCCCCAGCATTTT. It specifies CASSLRSGSSNQPQHF.

This clone was detected only a few times. This chain connects TRBV2 to TRBJ1-4; D is unclear. The CDR3 totals 14 residues. In germline, CDR1 is SNHLY, CDR2 FYNNEI. V was clipped by 4 bases and J by 8 bases, with 14 bases between them. CDR3 sequence reads: CASSVSQVGEKLFF. Here the CDR3 DNA reads TGTGCCAGCAGTGTTAGTCAGGTTGGGGAAAAACTGTTTTTT. Filled out from reference TRBV2 and TRBJ1-4, the complete variable domain reads EPEVTQTPSHQVTQMGQEVILRCVPISNHLYFYWYRQILGQKVEFLVSFYNNEISEKSEIFDDQFSVERPDGSNFTLKIRSTKLEDSAMYFCASSVSQVGEKLFFGSGTQLSVL.

This chain joins TRBV7-9 and TRBJ2-5; 7 bases match TRBD2. The CDR3 covers 15 residues. CDR1 is SEHNR and CDR2 is FQNEAQ in the germline V gene (reference sequence). With V trimmed by 0 bases and J by 4 bases, 5 bases remained unmatched. The DNA for the CDR3 is TGTGCCAGCAGCTTAGCCGCGGGGAGGGGAGAGACCCAGTACTTC. Amino acids: CASSLAAGRGETQYF. Full variable domain (remainder filled in from reference TRBV7-9 and TRBJ2-5): DTGVSQNPRHKITKRGQNVTFRCDPISEHNRLYWYRQTLGQGPEFLTYFQNEAQLEKSRLLSDRFSAERPKGSFSTLEIQRTEQGDSAMYLCASSLAAGRGETQYFGPGTRLLVL.

The sample holds one count of this clone. The gene calls are TRBV7-9 and TRBJ2-7; D may be TRBD2 (5 bases). The CDR3 loop spans 16 amino acids. V shed 1 base and J shed 2 bases, with 15 bases lying between them. The V gene's germline CDR1 is SEHNR and CDR2 FQNEAQ (reference sequence). The CDR3 region has the DNA TGTGCCAGCAGCTTAGGTTCGGCGGGTGGAACCTACGAGCAGTACTTC. Translation: CASSLGSAGGTYEQYF.

This chain joins TRBV7-8 and TRBJ2-7; 7 bases are shared with TRBD1. There are 13 residues in the CDR3. Germline CDR1 and CDR2: SGHVS and FQNEAQ. V was pared by 4 bases and J by 5 bases, with 5 bases of the junction left unmatched. The CDR3 sequence is CASSYGTVNEQYF. The CDR3 nucleotides are TGTGCCAGCAGCTACGGGACAGTTAACGAGCAGTACTTC.

The sample holds one count of this clone. CDR3 coding DNA: TGTGCCACCAGCAGAAACAGGGTCCCTGGGGCCAACGTCCTGACTTTC. Translating gives CATSRNRVPGANVLTF. This rearrangement joins TRBV15 to TRBJ2-6; TRBD1 might be the D (6 bases). The CDR3 totals 16 residues. The germline V gene encodes CDR1 LNHNV and CDR2 YYDKDF (reference sequence). Trimming took off 2 bases at V and 2 bases at J, with 10 bases between the two ends. Supplemented by reference TRBV15 and TRBJ2-6, the full variable domain reads DAMVIQNPRYQVTQFGKPVTLSCSQTLNHNVMYWYQQKSSQAPKLLFHYYDKDFNNEADTPDNFQSRRPNTSFCFLDIRSPGLGDTAMYLCATSRNRVPGANVLTFGAGSRLTVL.

The rearrangement uses TRBV7-2 and TRBJ2-5; D remains unclear. Trimming took 3 bases from V and 0 from J, leaving 5 bases between them. This CDR3 spans 13 amino acids. Germline V gene data show CDR1 as SGHTA and CDR2 as FQGNSA. The DNA for the CDR3 is TGTGCCAGCAGCTTCTACAACCAAGAGACCCAGTACTTC. Translated: CASSFYNQETQYF. Full variable domain (rest looked up from reference TRBV7-2 and TRBJ2-5): GAGVSQSPSNKVTEKGKDVELRCDPISGHTALYWYRQSLGQGLEFLIYFQGNSAPDKSGLPSDRFSAERTGGSVSTLTIQRTQQEDSAVYLCASSFYNQETQYFGPGTRLLVL.